Listed below are T cell receptor beta chains from one sample, sequenced in a study of CD8 T cells in Susac syndrome. TCRdb analysed the immunoSEQ multiplex PCR reads with MiXCR anew, one entry per CDR3 protein. The sample carries 150,000 to 200,000 distinct CDR3 sequences, 95% to 96% recorded once. The material sequenced was CD4+ T cells from PBMCs. These receptors all stem from a human donor with Susac syndrome. CDR3s leave out the opening cysteine and the closing phenylalanine or tryptophan.

V gene	J gene	CDR3 protein
TRBV3-1	TRBJ1-5	ASSQGGREAQH
TRBV28	TRBJ1-1	ASSRDGVNTEAF
TRBV7-6	TRBJ2-1	ASSPTNKRWNEQF
TRBV29-1	TRBJ2-5	SAPLAGGPGETQY
TRBV9	TRBJ2-1	ASSVVGTATDEQF
TRBV18	TRBJ2-5	ASSPAGETQY
TRBV27	TRBJ1-1	ASSGLGGEAF
TRBV7-9	TRBJ2-1	ASSSGLMGEQF
TRBV29-1	TRBJ1-1	SVEVRLNTEAF
TRBV7-9	TRBJ1-1	ASSRRTGKEAF
TRBV7-8	TRBJ2-6	ASSLGDPANSGANVLT
TRBV6-5	TRBJ2-3	ASSYLGPSDTQY
TRBV10-3	TRBJ2-1	ATWTGSNEQF
TRBV7-3	TRBJ2-5	ASSQGRGQETQY
TRBV7-8	TRBJ1-3	ASSFSPDGRGTIY
TRBV18	TRBJ1-4	ASSPPSLQLREKLF
TRBV4-2	TRBJ2-7	ASSQEQGAHYEQY
TRBV29-1	TRBJ2-1	SVEENENEQF
TRBV2	TRBJ1-6	ASSDSRGYSPLH
TRBV30	TRBJ1-4	AWSAKGDRREKLF
TRBV24-1	TRBJ2-3	ATSDVAGASTDTQY
TRBV29-1	TRBJ1-5	SVEKGDPLGMSQH
TRBV6-5	TRBJ2-1	ASSYGREGYNEQF
TRBV2	TRBJ2-5	AGGLTQETQY
TRBV5-1	TRBJ2-3	ASSLASGFDADTQY
TRBV2	TRBJ2-7	ASGPGPLAGVY
TRBV12-3/TRBV12-4	TRBJ2-1	ASSLRVVGQF
TRBV4-1	TRBJ2-2	ASSQVPYRGELF
TRBV14	TRBJ1-4	ASSQTQTEKLF
TRBV4-2	TRBJ2-1	ASSLLGSEQF
TRBV4-2	TRBJ2-5	ASSQSLRGKMLGETQY
TRBV7-9	TRBJ1-1	ASSYIPGPIRSEAF
TRBV15	TRBJ2-3	ATSRDVLVSTDTQY
TRBV4-2	TRBJ1-2	ASSQDEAVYGYT
TRBV29-1	TRBJ2-3	SVRPGLTDTQY
TRBV20-1	TRBJ2-7	SAIPSGRAMSYEQY
TRBV5-1	TRBJ2-7	ASSPGASGSSYEQY
TRBV29-1	TRBJ2-1	SVDRLPYNEQF
TRBV4-3	TRBJ1-1	ASSQEGWGEAF
TRBV30	TRBJ1-5	AYRQGGQPQH
TRBV29-1	TRBJ2-3	SLRGASTDTQY
TRBV14	TRBJ1-1	ASSQRLNTEAF
TRBV3-1	TRBJ2-1	ASSPQAGGTRNEQF
TRBV30	TRBJ2-3	AWSRLDSGTDTQY
TRBV5-1	TRBJ2-1	ASTLGGGSYNEQF
TRBV24-1	TRBJ2-1	ATSDLRRLEQF